This entry lists 7 T cell receptor beta chains sequenced from one sample in a study of blood T cell repertoires in COVID-19. Assay used: immunoSEQ multiplex PCR; TCRdb lists only in-frame clones, some missing. The data hold over 95,000 clones, with 70% to 90% observed a single time. Sequencing was carried out using peripheral blood. The receptors come from a woman aged 70-85 years who had recovered from COVID-19.

V gene TRBV5-6 combines with J gene TRBJ2-2, with 13 bases matching TRBD2. Germline V gene lookup returns CDR1 SGHDT and CDR2 YYEEEE. V was clipped by 4 bases and J by 5 bases; unmatched bases: 14. The CDR3 runs to 19 residues. The CDR3 spells CASSPEGGLAGTITGELFF. The CDR3 nucleotides are TGTGCCAGCAGCCCCGAAGGGGGACTAGCGGGGACTATAACCGGGGAGCTGTTTTTT.

This clone occurred once. The genes are TRBV9 and TRBJ2-1, with TRBD1 as a possible D gene (6 bases). V dropped 3 bases and J dropped 7 bases, with 17 bases sitting between them. CDR3 length equals 15 residues. CDR1 SGDLS and CDR2 YYNGEE come from the germline V gene. CDR3 loop: CASSGRGPTGNEQFF. The CDR3, as DNA: TGTGCCAGCAGCGGGCGTGGACCGACAGGTAATGAGCAGTTCTTC. Based on the CDR3 plus reference TRBV9 and TRBJ2-1, the full variable domain is DSGVTQTPKHLITATGQRVTLRCSPRSGDLSVYWYQQSLDQGLQFLIQYYNGEERAKGNILERFSAQQFPDLHSELNLSSLELGDSALYFCASSGRGPTGNEQFFGPGTRLTVL.

CDR3 sequence: CASSPRTGLKQPQHF. The CDR3 coding sequence is TGTGCCAGCAGTCCCCGGACAGGGCTAAAGCAGCCCCAGCATTTT. The gene calls are TRBV28 and TRBJ1-5, with TRBD1 matching 8 bases. The CDR3 extends over 15 amino acids. The germline V gene encodes CDR1 MDHEN and CDR2 SYDVKM. With 5 bases clipped from V and 7 bases from J, the junction kept 10 bases outside the gene matches.

In this sample, this clone turned up a few times. This chain links TRBV7-9 with TRBJ1-5; TRBD1 agrees at 10 bases. Germline CDR1 and CDR2: SEHNR and FQNEAQ (reference sequence). The CDR3 is made up of 14 amino acids. V shed 5 bases, J shed 5 bases, and the junction held 3 bases outside the gene matches. CDR3 in amino acids: CASSRGQGDQPQHF. The CDR3 region has the DNA TGTGCCAGCAGCAGAGGACAGGGGGATCAGCCCCAGCATTTT.

V gene TRBV29-1 combines with J gene TRBJ2-1, with TRBD1 as a possible D gene (5 bases). V was pared by 7 bases and J by 9 bases, with 19 bases between. Germline-derived CDR1 and CDR2 are SQVTM and ANQGSEA. The CDR3 is made up of 13 amino acids. In nucleotides, the CDR3 is TGCAGCGCCCGGGTTAGGGGTCCCGGTGAGCAGTTCTTC. This sequence encodes CSARVRGPGEQFF.

The gene calls are TRBV3-1 (or the pseudogene TRBV3-2) and TRBJ2-7, with a weak D call TRBD2 (6 bases). CDR3 length equals 15 residues. Per germline, CDR1 LGHDT and CDR2 YNNKEL (reference sequence). The germline V and J ends were trimmed by 4 bases and 1 base, with 14 bases remaining between them. Written as DNA, the CDR3 is TGTGCCAGCAGCCCGATGGGGGGACGTTCCTACGAGCAGTACTTC. This gives the protein CASSPMGGRSYEQYF.

J is TRBJ2-7 and V is TRBV7-9; 7 positions agree with TRBD1. V shed 5 bases, J shed 6 bases, and the junction held 4 bases outside the gene matches. The CDR3 has 12 residues. Germline assignment: CDR1 SEHNR and CDR2 FQNEAQ (reference sequence). The CDR3 loop reads CASSTPGGEQYF. CDR3 coding DNA: TGTGCCAGCAGCACCCCAGGGGGCGAGCAGTACTTC.